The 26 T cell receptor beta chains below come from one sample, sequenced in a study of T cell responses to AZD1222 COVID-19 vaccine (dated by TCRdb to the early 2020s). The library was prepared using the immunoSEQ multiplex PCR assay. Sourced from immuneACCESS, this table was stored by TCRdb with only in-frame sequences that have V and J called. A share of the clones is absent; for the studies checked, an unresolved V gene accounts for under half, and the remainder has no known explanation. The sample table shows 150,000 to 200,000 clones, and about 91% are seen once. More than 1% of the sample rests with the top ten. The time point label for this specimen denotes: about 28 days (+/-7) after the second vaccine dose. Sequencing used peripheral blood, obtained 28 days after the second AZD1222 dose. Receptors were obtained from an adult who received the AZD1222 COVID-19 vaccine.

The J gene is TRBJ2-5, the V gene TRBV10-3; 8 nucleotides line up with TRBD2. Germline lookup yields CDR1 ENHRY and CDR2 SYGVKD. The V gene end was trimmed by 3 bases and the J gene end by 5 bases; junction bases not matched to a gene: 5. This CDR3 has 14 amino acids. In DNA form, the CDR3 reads TGTGCCATCAGTGACCTCGGGGGGGCCGAGACCCAGTACTTC. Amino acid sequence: CAISDLGGAETQYF.

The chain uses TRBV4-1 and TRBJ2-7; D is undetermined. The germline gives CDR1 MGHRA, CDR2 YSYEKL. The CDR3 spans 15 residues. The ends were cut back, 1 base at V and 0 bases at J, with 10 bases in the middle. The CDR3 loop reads CASSQVGRSSYEQYF. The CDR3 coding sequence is TGCGCCAGCAGCCAAGTCGGCAGAAGCTCCTACGAGCAGTACTTC.

The CDR3 is CASSLRGGAGTASGNTIYF. DNA for the CDR3: TGTGCCAGCAGCCTCCGAGGAGGAGCAGGAACAGCTTCTGGAAACACCATATATTTT. The chain combines TRBV7-2 with TRBJ1-3; D is uncertain. The CDR3 is made up of 19 amino acids. V shed 5 bases and J shed 1 base, with 24 bases lying between them. The germline V gene has CDR1 SGHTA and CDR2 FQGNSA.

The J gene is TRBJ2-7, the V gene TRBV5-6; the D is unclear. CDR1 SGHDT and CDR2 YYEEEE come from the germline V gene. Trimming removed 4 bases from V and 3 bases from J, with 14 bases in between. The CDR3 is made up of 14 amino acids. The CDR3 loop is CASSHRARFYEQYF. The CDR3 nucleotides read TGTGCCAGCAGCCACCGAGCGAGGTTCTACGAGCAGTACTTC.

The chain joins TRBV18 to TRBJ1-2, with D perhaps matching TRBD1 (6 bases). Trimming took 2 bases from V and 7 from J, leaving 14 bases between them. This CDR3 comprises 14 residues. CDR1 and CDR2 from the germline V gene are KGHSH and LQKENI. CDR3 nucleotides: TGTGCCAGCTCACCAGGCCAGGGGTTGGTTGGCTACACCTTC. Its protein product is CASSPGQGLVGYTF.

The CDR3 DNA sequence: TGTGCCAGCAGCTACCAACTACGGACAGGGGCCTACGAGCAGTACTTC. Translated, it gives CASSYQLRTGAYEQYF. This sequence joins TRBV11-2 and TRBJ2-7; TRBD1 aligns across 9 bases. V was clipped by 4 bases and J by 2 bases; unmatched bases: 9. CDR1 and CDR2 from the germline V gene are SGHAT and FQNNGV. CDR3 length equals 16 residues.

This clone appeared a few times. The CDR3 here is CASSAERNTEAFF. For the CDR3, the DNA is TGTGCCAGCAGCGCAGAGAGGAACACTGAAGCTTTCTTT. The V and J genes are TRBV7-2 and TRBJ1-1; no reliable D call. Germline values: CDR1 SGHTA, CDR2 FQGNSA. V lost 5 bases, J lost 1 base, and 8 bases lay in between. The CDR3 sequence is 13 residues long.

In nucleotides, the CDR3 is TGTGCCAGCAGTTACTCGCGGGGCGTATCCGGGGAGCTGTTTTTT. Amino acids: CASSYSRGVSGELFF. The genes are TRBV6-6 and TRBJ2-2; the D gene is possibly TRBD2 (6 bases). This CDR3 comprises 15 residues. Germline V gene sequence: CDR1 MNHNY, CDR2 SVGAGI (reference sequence). The V and J ends lost 0 bases and 6 bases respectively, with 11 bases between them.

CDR3 bases: TGTGCCAGCAGTTTGCATGGGTCCGGGCGCCGCTCTGGAAACACCATATATTTT. It specifies CASSLHGSGRRSGNTIYF. J is TRBJ1-3 and V is TRBV27; no clear D. The CDR3 length is 18 residues. V was cut by 3 bases and J by 0 bases, with 18 bases left in between. The germline V gene encodes CDR1 MNHEY and CDR2 SMNVEV (reference sequence).

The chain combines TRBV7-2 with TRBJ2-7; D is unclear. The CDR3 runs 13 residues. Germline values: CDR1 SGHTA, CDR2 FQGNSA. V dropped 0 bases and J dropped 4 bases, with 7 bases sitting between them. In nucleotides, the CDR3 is TGTGCCAGCAGCTTAGCTACCGCTTACGAGCAGTACTTC. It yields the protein CASSLATAYEQYF.

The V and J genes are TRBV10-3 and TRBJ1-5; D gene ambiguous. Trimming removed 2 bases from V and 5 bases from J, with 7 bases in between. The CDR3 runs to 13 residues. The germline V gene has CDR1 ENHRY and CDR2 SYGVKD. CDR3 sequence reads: CAISETADQPQHF. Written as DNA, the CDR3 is TGTGCCATCAGTGAGACAGCCGATCAGCCCCAGCATTTT.

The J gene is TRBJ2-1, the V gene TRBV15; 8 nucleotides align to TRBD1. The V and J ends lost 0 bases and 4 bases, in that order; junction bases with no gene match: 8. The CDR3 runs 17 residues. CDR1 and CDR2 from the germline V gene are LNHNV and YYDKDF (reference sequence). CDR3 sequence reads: CATSRDWGQAGYNEQFF. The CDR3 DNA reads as TGTGCCACCAGCAGAGATTGGGGACAGGCCGGGTACAATGAGCAGTTCTTC.

The CDR3 nucleotides are TGCGCCAGCAGCCGCGGGCATCCAAAAGAGACCCAGTACTTC. Its translation: CASSRGHPKETQYF. The gene calls are TRBV5-1 and TRBJ2-5, with D possibly being TRBD2 (5 bases). The CDR3 has 14 amino acids. The germline CDR1 and CDR2 sequences are SGHRS and YFSETQ. The V end lost 4 bases, the J end lost 3 bases, and 13 bases lay between the germline ends. Supplemented by reference TRBV5-1 and TRBJ2-5, the full variable domain reads KAGVTQTPRYLIKTRGQQVTLSCSPISGHRSVSWYQQTPGQGLQFLFEYFSETQRNKGNFPGRFSGRQFSNSRSEMNVSTLELGDSALYLCASSRGHPKETQYFGPGTRLLVL.

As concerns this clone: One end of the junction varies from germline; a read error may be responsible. The CDR3 nucleotides are TGTGCCAGCAGCTTAGCAGGGGGCGCTTTATGGGACTTC. Amino acid sequence: CASSLAGGALWDF. The chain uses TRBV5-4 and TRBJ2-7; 8 bases agree with TRBD1. The CDR3 totals 13 residues. Germline V gives CDR1 SGHNT, CDR2 YYREEE (reference sequence).

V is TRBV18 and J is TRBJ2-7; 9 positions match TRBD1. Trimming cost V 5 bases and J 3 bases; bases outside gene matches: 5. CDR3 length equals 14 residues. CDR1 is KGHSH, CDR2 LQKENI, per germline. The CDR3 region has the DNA TGTGCCAGCTCAAGCTCGACAGGGGGCTACGAGCAGTACTTC. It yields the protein CASSSSTGGYEQYF.

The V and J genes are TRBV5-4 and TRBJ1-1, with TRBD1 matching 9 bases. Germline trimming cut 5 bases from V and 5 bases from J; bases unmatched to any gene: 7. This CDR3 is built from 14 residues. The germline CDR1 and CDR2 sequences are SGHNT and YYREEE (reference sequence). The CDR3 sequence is CASRETGTGTEAFF. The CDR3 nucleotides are TGTGCCAGCAGGGAGACCGGGACAGGGACTGAAGCTTTCTTT.

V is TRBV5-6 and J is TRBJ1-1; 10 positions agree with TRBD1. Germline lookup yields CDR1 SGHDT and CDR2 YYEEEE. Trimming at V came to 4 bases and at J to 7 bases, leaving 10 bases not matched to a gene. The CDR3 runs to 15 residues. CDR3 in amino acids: CASSRLTGGMGEAFF. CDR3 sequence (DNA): TGTGCCAGCAGCCGGTTGACAGGGGGCATGGGTGAAGCTTTCTTT.

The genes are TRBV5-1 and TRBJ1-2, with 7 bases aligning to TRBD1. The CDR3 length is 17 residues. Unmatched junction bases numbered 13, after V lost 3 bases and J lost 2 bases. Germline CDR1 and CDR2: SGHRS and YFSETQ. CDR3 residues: CASSWSGTAYENYGYTF. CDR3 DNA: TGCGCCAGCAGCTGGTCCGGGACAGCCTATGAGAACTATGGCTACACCTTC. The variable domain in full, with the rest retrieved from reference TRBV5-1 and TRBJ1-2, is KAGVTQTPRYLIKTRGQQVTLSCSPISGHRSVSWYQQTPGQGLQFLFEYFSETQRNKGNFPGRFSGRQFSNSRSEMNVSTLELGDSALYLCASSWSGTAYENYGYTFGSGTRLTVV.

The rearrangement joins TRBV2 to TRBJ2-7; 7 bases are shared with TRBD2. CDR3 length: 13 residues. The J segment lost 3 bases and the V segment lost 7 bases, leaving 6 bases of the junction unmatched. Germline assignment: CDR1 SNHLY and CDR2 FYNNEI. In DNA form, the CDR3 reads TGTGCCAGCACGGGGGGTTTACTCTACGAGCAGTACTTC. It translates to CASTGGLLYEQYF.

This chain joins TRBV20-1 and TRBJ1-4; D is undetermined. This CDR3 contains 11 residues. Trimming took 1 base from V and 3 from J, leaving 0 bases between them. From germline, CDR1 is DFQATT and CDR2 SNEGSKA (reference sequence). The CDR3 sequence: CSARANEKLFF. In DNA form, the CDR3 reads TGCAGTGCTAGAGCTAATGAAAAACTGTTTTTT.

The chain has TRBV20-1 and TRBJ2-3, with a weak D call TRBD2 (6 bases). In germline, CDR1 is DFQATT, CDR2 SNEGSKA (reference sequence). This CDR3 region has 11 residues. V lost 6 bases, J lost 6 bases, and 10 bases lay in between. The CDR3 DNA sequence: TGCAGTGCGGGACTGGCCGATACGCAGTATTTT. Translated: CSAGLADTQYF.

CDR3 protein: CASSLANIQYF. In nucleotides, the CDR3 is TGTGCCAGCAGCTTAGCCAACATTCAGTACTTC. This chain links TRBV7-9 with TRBJ2-4; D gene uncertain. The CDR3 runs 11 residues. V lost 0 bases and J lost 7, with 1 base in between. The V gene's germline CDR1 is SEHNR and CDR2 FQNEAQ (reference sequence).

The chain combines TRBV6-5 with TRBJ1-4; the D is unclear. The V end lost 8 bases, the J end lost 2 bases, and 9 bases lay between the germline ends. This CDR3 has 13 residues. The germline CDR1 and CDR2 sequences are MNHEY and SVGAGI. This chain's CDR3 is CASPRGTNEKLFF. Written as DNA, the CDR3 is TGTGCCAGCCCCCGAGGGACTAATGAAAAACTGTTTTTT.

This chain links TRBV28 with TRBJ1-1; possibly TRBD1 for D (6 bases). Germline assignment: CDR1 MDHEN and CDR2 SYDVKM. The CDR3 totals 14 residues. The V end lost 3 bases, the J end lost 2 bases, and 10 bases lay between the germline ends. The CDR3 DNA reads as TGTGCCAGCAGTTTGGCAGGGACAAACACTGAAGCTTTCTTT. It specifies CASSLAGTNTEAFF.

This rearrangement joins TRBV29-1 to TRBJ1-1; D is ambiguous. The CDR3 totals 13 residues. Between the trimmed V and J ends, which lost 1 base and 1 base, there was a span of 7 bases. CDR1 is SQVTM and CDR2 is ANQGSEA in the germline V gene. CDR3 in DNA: TGCAGCGTTGAAGCAGGAGCGAACACTGAAGCTTTCTTT. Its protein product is CSVEAGANTEAFF.

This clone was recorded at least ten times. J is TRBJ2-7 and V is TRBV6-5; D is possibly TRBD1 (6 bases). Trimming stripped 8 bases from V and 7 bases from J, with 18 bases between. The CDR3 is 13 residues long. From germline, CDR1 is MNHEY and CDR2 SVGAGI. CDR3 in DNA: TGTGCCAGCTCTCAGGGGTTTGCTAGGGAGCAGTACTTC. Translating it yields CASSQGFAREQYF.